Listed below are T cell receptor beta chains from one sample, sequenced in a study of blood T cell repertoires in COVID-19. Produced via immunoSEQ multiplex PCR; TCRdb's table is partial and in-frame only. Seen here are around 94,000 clones, around 80% observed once, and the top ten hold about 9%. The specimen sequenced was peripheral blood. The receptors stem from a man aged 55 to 70 with active or convalescent COVID-19. Both conserved end residues are part of each CDR3. The D gene is left open where the match is weak. Clone size appears in some rows only: once, few, many, or a class for an expanded clone.

D	size	V	J	CDR3	DNA
-	-	TRBV7-8	TRBJ1-3	CASSAAGGSGNTIYF	TGTGCCAGCAGCGCAGCCGGGGGATCCGGAAACACCATATATTTT
-	-	TRBV3-1/TRBV3-2	TRBJ1-3	CASSPAADRGNTIYF	TGTGCCAGCAGCCCCGCGGCGGACAGAGGAAACACCATATATTTT
TRBD2	-	TRBV9	TRBJ2-7	CASSVGTSGSLMYEQYF	TGTGCCAGCAGCGTAGGGACTAGCGGGAGCCTTATGTACGAGCAGTACTTC
TRBD2	-	TRBV6-5	TRBJ2-1	CASKLRTSGSGEQFF	TGTGCCAGCAAACTTAGGACTAGCGGGAGTGGTGAGCAGTTCTTC
-	once	TRBV28	TRBJ1-4	CASSLPPTNEKLFF	TGTGCCAGCAGTTTACCTCCAACTAATGAAAAACTGTTTTTT
TRBD2	-	TRBV19	TRBJ2-7	CASSIWTSGSGEQYF	TGTGCCAGTAGTATATGGACTAGCGGGAGTGGAGAGCAGTACTTC
TRBD1	-	TRBV5-8	TRBJ2-7	CASSPDRGRLAGGSSYEQYF	TGTGCCAGCAGCCCAGACAGGGGGCGCCTGGCGGGAGGTTCATCCTACGAGCAGTACTTC
-	-	TRBV23-1	TRBJ2-7	CASSQVRGDLSSYEQYF	TGCGCCAGCAGTCAGGTCAGGGGCGACCTAAGCTCCTACGAGCAGTACTTC
-	-	TRBV7-9	TRBJ1-2	CASSPSSSEGGYTF	TGTGCCAGCAGCCCGTCGAGCTCTGAGGGTGGCTACACCTTC
TRBD1	-	TRBV2	TRBJ2-2	CASSVSGQGTGELFF	TGTGCCAGCAGTGTATCTGGACAGGGCACCGGGGAGCTGTTTTTT
TRBD1	-	TRBV19	TRBJ1-5	CASSPGQVGNQPQHF	TGTGCCAGTAGTCCCGGACAGGTTGGCAATCAGCCCCAGCATTTT
-	-	TRBV4-1	TRBJ1-5	CASSPGIVGNQPQHF	TGCGCCAGCAGCCCAGGGATTGTTGGCAATCAGCCCCAGCATTTT
-	-	TRBV9	TRBJ1-4	CASSGHRAGDEKLFF	TGTGCCAGCAGCGGTCATCGGGCAGGGGATGAAAAACTGTTTTTT
TRBD1	-	TRBV28	TRBJ1-2	CASSPQGAGDYGYTF	TGTGCCAGCAGCCCCCAGGGGGCAGGGGACTATGGCTACACCTTC
TRBD1	-	TRBV19	TRBJ1-5	CASTPTGWGNVSPQHF	TGTGCCAGTACCCCGACAGGGTGGGGGAACGTATCGCCCCAGCATTTT
TRBD1	-	TRBV18	TRBJ2-7	CASSPPDRGTYEQYF	TGTGCCAGCTCACCACCGGACAGGGGTACCTACGAGCAGTACTTC
TRBD2	-	TRBV6-1	TRBJ2-4	CASSEARERRAKNIQYF	TGTGCCAGCAGTGAAGCGCGGGAGCGGAGAGCCAAAAACATTCAGTACTTC
-	once	TRBV7-9	TRBJ2-7	CASSLLQGSYEQYF	TGTGCCAGCAGCTTACTTCAGGGCTCCTACGAGCAGTACTTC
-	once	TRBV4-2	TRBJ1-6	CASSQDLHMESPLHF	TGTGCCAGCAGCCAAGACCTCCATATGGAGTCACCCCTCCACTTT
TRBD2	-	TRBV24-1	TRBJ2-1	CATGRGSYNEQFF	TGTGCCACCGGGCGGGGGTCCTACAATGAGCAGTTCTTC